The 22 T cell receptor beta chains below come from one sample, sequenced in a study of cytomegalovirus exposure and HLA in healthy donors. The PCR employed 60 Vbeta primers together with 13 Jbeta primers. The method was immunoSEQ multiplex PCR; TCRdb's version includes in-frame clones alone and lacks a portion of them. The data hold about 130,000 clones, with 81% observed a single time. The sequenced material came from PBMCs. Receptor source: a man younger than 35 in good health and CMV-seronegative.

CDR3 coding DNA: TGTGCCAGCAGTTTATCGATAGATCCTAATGGCTACACCTTC. It yields the protein CASSLSIDPNGYTF. This sequence joins TRBV27 and TRBJ1-2; D is uncertain. The germline V and J ends were trimmed by 0 bases and 6 bases, with 11 bases remaining between them. Germline values: CDR1 MNHEY, CDR2 SMNVEV (reference sequence). The CDR3 covers 14 residues.

The chain joins TRBV2 to TRBJ2-5; no clear D. Germline assignment: CDR1 SNHLY and CDR2 FYNNEI. This CDR3 has 11 residues. The V gene lost 10 bases and the J gene lost 2 bases, with 8 bases spanning the gap. The CDR3 DNA follows: TGTGCCACCCCAGTTCAAGAGACCCAGTACTTC. Protein sequence: CATPVQETQYF. Full variable domain (outside the CDR3, taken from reference TRBV2 and TRBJ2-5): EPEVTQTPSHQVTQMGQEVILRCVPISNHLYFYWYRQILGQKVEFLVSFYNNEISEKSEIFDDQFSVERPDGSNFTLKIRSTKLEDSAMYFCATPVQETQYFGPGTRLLVL.

The chain carries TRBV5-8 and TRBJ1-1, with TRBD1 as a possible D gene (6 bases). V lost 5 bases and J 1 base, leaving 18 bases between the germline ends. The V gene's germline CDR1 is SGHTS and CDR2 YDEGEE. The CDR3 extends over 16 amino acids. The CDR3 bases are TGTGCCAGCAGTTATAGATATTGGACAGAGAACACTGAAGCTTTCTTT. It specifies CASSYRYWTENTEAFF.

This sequence joins TRBV30 and TRBJ1-3; D ambiguous. V lost 5 bases, J lost 0 bases, and 5 bases lay in between. The CDR3 has 12 residues. Looked up from germline, CDR1 is GTSNPN and CDR2 is SVGIG (reference sequence). CDR3: CAWGNSGNTIYF. In nucleotides, the CDR3 is TGTGCCTGGGGCAACTCTGGAAACACCATATATTTT.

The chain is built from TRBV18 and TRBJ1-5, with TRBD1 matching 7 bases. The CDR3 has 16 amino acids. CDR1 and CDR2 from the germline V gene are KGHSH and LQKENI. V dropped 3 bases and J dropped 4; count of bases not matched to a gene: 9. As DNA, the CDR3 is TGTGCCAGCTCACCTGGGGTTGGACAGGAAAATCAGCCCCAGCATTTT. Protein sequence: CASSPGVGQENQPQHF.

The rearrangement joins TRBV7-8 to TRBJ1-2, with TRBD1 matching over 7 bases. This CDR3 is 16 amino acids long. Germline V gives CDR1 SGHVS, CDR2 FQNEAQ. V was clipped by 5 bases and J by 5 bases; unmatched bases: 14. The CDR3 DNA is TGTGCCAGCAGCCCGCTGGGGACAGCCTTTGGGTATGGCTACACCTTC. It specifies CASSPLGTAFGYGYTF.

This sequence joins TRBV7-6 and TRBJ1-6, with 7 bases identical to TRBD1. V shed 4 bases, J shed 0 bases, and the junction held 12 bases outside the gene matches. The germline V gene encodes CDR1 SGHVS and CDR2 FNYEAQ. CDR3 length: 19 residues. CDR3 nucleotide sequence: TGTGCCAGCAGCTCCAGAGACAGGGATCTCAGCTCCTATAATTCACCCCTCCACTTT. Encoded protein: CASSSRDRDLSSYNSPLHF.

The V and J genes are TRBV7-9 and TRBJ2-1; 8 nucleotides agree with TRBD2. After removal of 11 bases from V and 2 bases from J, the junction contained 8 bases not matched to a gene. Germline CDR1 is SEHNR and CDR2 is FQNEAQ (reference sequence). This CDR3 comprises 14 residues. The CDR3 DNA reads as TGTGCCGGACTTAGCGGGGTACCCTACAATGAGCAGTTCTTC. Translating gives CAGLSGVPYNEQFF.

The count of this clone is one. The chain employs TRBV18 and TRBJ1-6, with 8 positions matching TRBD1. The V gene end was trimmed by 4 bases and the J gene end by 7 bases; junction bases not matched to a gene: 3. This CDR3 contains 14 residues. The germline V gene has CDR1 KGHSH and CDR2 LQKENI. The CDR3: CASSQNRGNSPLHF. The CDR3 DNA is TGTGCCAGCTCACAGAACAGGGGGAATTCACCCCTCCACTTT.

J is TRBJ2-1 and V is TRBV29-1; 11 bases are a match to TRBD2. The CDR3 totals 16 residues. CDR1 is SQVTM, CDR2 ANQGSEA, per germline. The V gene end was trimmed by 1 base and the J gene end by 2 bases; junction bases not matched to a gene: 4. This CDR3 reads CSVEARLAGPYNEQFF. CDR3 sequence (DNA): TGCAGCGTTGAAGCCAGACTAGCGGGACCCTACAATGAGCAGTTCTTC.

This chain links TRBV27 with TRBJ2-6; D possibly corresponds to TRBD2 (5 bases). Germline values: CDR1 MNHEY, CDR2 SMNVEV (reference sequence). V was cut by 6 bases and J by 2 bases, with 11 bases left in between. The CDR3 sequence is 15 residues long. The CDR3 here is CASRLGLAGANVLTF. CDR3 DNA: TGTGCCAGCAGACTAGGGTTAGCTGGGGCCAACGTCCTGACTTTC.

The chain links TRBV6-5 to TRBJ2-7; 9 positions match TRBD2. Unmatched junction bases numbered 11, after V lost 7 bases and J lost 4 bases. Germline V gives CDR1 MNHEY, CDR2 SVGAGI. This CDR3 contains 15 residues. CDR3 protein: CASTLDRAGGYEQYF. In nucleotides, the CDR3 is TGTGCCAGCACCCTCGACCGAGCGGGGGGATACGAGCAGTACTTC.

The rearrangement uses TRBV4-3 and TRBJ1-4, with D possibly matching TRBD1 (6 bases). The CDR3 length is 15 residues. CDR1 LGHNA and CDR2 YSLEER come from the germline V gene. Trimming pared 6 bases from V and 7 bases from J, leaving 18 bases between. DNA for the CDR3: TGCGCCAGCAGACCCCGTCGGGACAAACCTGAAAAACTGTTTTTT. Its translation is CASRPRRDKPEKLFF.

This chain connects TRBV5-6 to TRBJ2-3; 9 nucleotides match TRBD2. Germline loops: CDR1 SGHDT, CDR2 YYEEEE. This CDR3 contains 16 residues. The junction had 8 bases not matched to a gene; V was cut back by 4 bases and J by 2 bases. Here the CDR3 reads CASSRPLAGATDTQYF. CDR3 nucleotides: TGTGCCAGCAGCCGACCCTTAGCGGGGGCCACAGATACGCAGTATTTT.

A few counts support this clone. This chain connects TRBV9 to TRBJ1-1; 7 positions match TRBD1. J was trimmed by 1 base and V by 4 bases; bases with no gene match: 13. Germline V gene sequence: CDR1 SGDLS, CDR2 YYNGEE. The CDR3 totals 17 residues. The CDR3 spells CASSSRQGIPKNTEAFF. Written as DNA, the CDR3 is TGTGCCAGCAGCAGCCGACAGGGTATACCGAAGAACACTGAAGCTTTCTTT.

This chain connects TRBV4-2 to TRBJ2-1; 13 bases line up with TRBD2. The length of the CDR3 is 16 residues. Looked up from germline, CDR1 is LGHNA and CDR2 is YNFKEQ. After removal of 3 bases from V and 5 bases from J, the junction contained 4 bases not matched to a gene. The CDR3 reads CASSQRLAGGDNEQFF. The CDR3 DNA follows: TGTGCCAGCAGCCAGCGACTAGCGGGGGGAGACAATGAGCAGTTCTTC.

In its sample, this clone was seen a few times. The rearrangement joins TRBV11-2 to TRBJ2-5, with 7 bases aligning to TRBD1. The CDR3 covers 15 residues. Germline-derived CDR1 and CDR2 are SGHAT and FQNNGV. The J segment lost 2 bases and the V segment lost 3 bases, leaving 6 bases of the junction unmatched. The CDR3 DNA reads TGTGCCAGCAGCTTCAAGGGGGCCTTTCAAGAGACCCAGTACTTC. It codes for CASSFKGAFQETQYF.

This clone was detected a few times. The chain carries TRBV28 and TRBJ2-7; TRBD1 agrees at 11 bases. The CDR3 length is 15 residues. V shed 5 bases and J 4 bases; nucleotides not matched to a gene: 7. Per the germline V gene, CDR1 is MDHEN and CDR2 is SYDVKM. Here the CDR3 reads CASSPPGQGVYEQYF. The CDR3 nucleotides are TGTGCCAGCAGTCCGCCGGGACAGGGGGTATACGAGCAGTACTTC.

V and J are TRBV7-3 and TRBJ2-6; the match to TRBD2 covers 11 bases. Germline V CDR1 and CDR2: SGHTA, FQGTGA. This CDR3 is built from 20 residues. V gave up 5 bases and J gave up 0 bases; unmatched junction bases: 12. The CDR3 sequence: CASSIAPTGLAGSGANVLTF. The CDR3 DNA reads as TGTGCCAGCAGCATCGCCCCAACAGGACTAGCGGGCTCTGGGGCCAACGTCCTGACTTTC.

The rearrangement uses TRBV5-5 and TRBJ1-6; maybe TRBD1 (5 bases). Germline V gene lookup returns CDR1 SGHKS and CDR2 YYEKEE (reference sequence). The CDR3 runs to 15 residues. Trimming removed 3 bases from V and 3 bases from J, with 10 bases in between. CDR3 DNA sequence: TGTGCCAGCAGCTCCGGCGGACACTATAATTCACCCCTCCACTTT. Its protein product is CASSSGGHYNSPLHF.

The genes are TRBV11-2 and TRBJ2-2; unclear D gene. The V and J ends lost 5 bases and 5 bases respectively, with 12 bases between them. Germline CDR1 is SGHAT and CDR2 is FQNNGV. This CDR3 is 14 amino acids long. The CDR3 loop reads CASSPREATGELFF. The CDR3 nucleotides read TGTGCCAGCAGCCCGCGCGAGGCAACCGGGGAGCTGTTTTTT.

V usage is TRBV15 and J usage is TRBJ2-7, with 9 bases matching TRBD1. The junction had 4 bases not matched to a gene; V was cut back by 2 bases and J by 2 bases. CDR1 and CDR2 from the germline V gene are LNHNV and YYDKDF (reference sequence). The CDR3 loop spans 15 amino acids. The CDR3 DNA follows: TGTGCCACCAGCAGACACAGGGGGCCTACCTACGAGCAGTACTTC. This gives the protein CATSRHRGPTYEQYF.